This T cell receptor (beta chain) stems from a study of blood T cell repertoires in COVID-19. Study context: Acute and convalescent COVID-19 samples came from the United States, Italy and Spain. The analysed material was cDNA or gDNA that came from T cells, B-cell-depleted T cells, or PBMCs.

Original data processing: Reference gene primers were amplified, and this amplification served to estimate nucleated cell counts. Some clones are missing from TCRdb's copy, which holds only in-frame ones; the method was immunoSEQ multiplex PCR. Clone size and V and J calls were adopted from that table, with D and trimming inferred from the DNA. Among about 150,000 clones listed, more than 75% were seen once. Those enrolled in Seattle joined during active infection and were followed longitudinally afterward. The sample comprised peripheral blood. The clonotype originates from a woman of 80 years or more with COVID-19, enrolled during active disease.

The CDR3 sequence is CASSANQGLKEKLFF. The CDR3 region has the DNA TGTGCCAGCAGTGCCAACCAGGGGCTGAAGGAAAAACTGTTTTTT. The V gene is TRBV3-1 (or the pseudogene TRBV3-2), the J gene TRBJ1-4; D might be TRBD1 (6 bases). This CDR3 region has 15 residues. V lost 6 bases to trimming and J lost 8 bases, with 19 bases between them. Per germline, CDR1 LGHDT and CDR2 YNNKEL (reference sequence).